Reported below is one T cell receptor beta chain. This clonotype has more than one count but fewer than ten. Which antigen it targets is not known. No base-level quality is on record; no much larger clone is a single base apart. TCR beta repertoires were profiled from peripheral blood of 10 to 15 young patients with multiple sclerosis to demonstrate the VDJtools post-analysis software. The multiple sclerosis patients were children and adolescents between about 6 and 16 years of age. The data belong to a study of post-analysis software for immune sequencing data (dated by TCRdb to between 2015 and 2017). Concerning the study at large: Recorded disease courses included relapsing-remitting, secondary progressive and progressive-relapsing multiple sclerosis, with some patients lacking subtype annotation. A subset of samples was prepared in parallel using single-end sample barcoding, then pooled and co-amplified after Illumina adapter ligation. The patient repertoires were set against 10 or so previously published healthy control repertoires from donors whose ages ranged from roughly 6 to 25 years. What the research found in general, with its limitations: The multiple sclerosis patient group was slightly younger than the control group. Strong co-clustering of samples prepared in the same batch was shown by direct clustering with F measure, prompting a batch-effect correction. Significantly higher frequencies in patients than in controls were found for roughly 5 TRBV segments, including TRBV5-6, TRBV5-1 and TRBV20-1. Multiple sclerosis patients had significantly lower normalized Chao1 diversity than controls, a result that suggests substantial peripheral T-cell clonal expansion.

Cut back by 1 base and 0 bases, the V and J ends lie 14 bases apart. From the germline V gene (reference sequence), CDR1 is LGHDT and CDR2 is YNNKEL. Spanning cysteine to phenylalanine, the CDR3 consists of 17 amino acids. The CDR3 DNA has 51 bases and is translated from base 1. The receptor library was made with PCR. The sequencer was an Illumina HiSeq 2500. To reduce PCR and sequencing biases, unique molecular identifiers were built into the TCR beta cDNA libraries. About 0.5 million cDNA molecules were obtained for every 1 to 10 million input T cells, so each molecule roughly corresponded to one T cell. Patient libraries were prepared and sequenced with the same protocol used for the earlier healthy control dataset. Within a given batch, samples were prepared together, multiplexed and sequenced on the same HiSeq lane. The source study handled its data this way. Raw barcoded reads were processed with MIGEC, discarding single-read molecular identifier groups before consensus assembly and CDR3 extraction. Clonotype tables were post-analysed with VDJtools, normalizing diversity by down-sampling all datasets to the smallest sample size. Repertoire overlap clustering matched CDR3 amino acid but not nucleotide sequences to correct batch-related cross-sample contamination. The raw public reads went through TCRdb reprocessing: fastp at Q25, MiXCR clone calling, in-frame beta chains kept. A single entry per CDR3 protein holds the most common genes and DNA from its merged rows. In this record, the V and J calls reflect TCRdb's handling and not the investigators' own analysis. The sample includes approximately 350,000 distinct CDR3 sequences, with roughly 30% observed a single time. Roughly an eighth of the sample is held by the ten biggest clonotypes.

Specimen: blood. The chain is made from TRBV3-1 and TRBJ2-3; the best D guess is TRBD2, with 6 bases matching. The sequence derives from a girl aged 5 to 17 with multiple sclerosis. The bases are TGTGCCAGCAGCCAAGTTAAGGAGGGGAGTAGCACAGATACGCAGTATTTT. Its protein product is CASSQVKEGSSTDTQYF.